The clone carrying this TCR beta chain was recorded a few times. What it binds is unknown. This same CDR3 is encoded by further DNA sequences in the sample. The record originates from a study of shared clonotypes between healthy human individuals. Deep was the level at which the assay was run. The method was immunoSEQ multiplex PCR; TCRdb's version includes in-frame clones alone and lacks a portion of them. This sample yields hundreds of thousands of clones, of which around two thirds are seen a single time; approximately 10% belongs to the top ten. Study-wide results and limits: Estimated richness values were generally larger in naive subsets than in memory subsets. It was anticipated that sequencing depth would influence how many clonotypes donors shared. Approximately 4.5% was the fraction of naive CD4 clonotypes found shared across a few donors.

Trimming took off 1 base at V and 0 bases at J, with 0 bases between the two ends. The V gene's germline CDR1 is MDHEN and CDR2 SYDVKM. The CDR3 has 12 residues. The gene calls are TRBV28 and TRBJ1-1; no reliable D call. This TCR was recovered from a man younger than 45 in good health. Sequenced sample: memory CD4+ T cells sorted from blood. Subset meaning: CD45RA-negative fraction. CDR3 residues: CASSLLNTEAFF. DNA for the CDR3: TGTGCCAGCAGTTTATTGAACACTGAAGCTTTCTTT. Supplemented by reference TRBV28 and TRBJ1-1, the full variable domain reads DVKVTQSSRYLVKRTGEKVFLECVQDMDHENMFWYRQDPGLGLRLIYFSYDVKMKEKGDIPEGYSVSREKKERFSLILESASTNQTSMYLCASSLLNTEAFFGQGTRLTVV.